This T cell receptor beta chain derives from a study of T cells in Graves' hyperthyroidism and ophthalmopathy. Study-level findings and limits: Before onset, by a median of about six months, the model predicted ophthalmopathy.

The CDR3 regions of TCR beta were amplified from RNA transcripts. An initial round of RT-PCR targeting the TCR CDR3 relied on the HTBI primer set. One entry per CDR3 protein results from TCRdb running MiXCR on the multiplex PCR reads. This sample has about 720,000 distinct CDR3 sequences, with approximately 19% found just once. This clonotype was detected only once. As yet, its antigen is unknown. V lost 6 bases and J lost 7, with 7 bases in between. CDR1 is SNHLY, CDR2 FYNNEI, per germline. This CDR3 region has 12 residues. Each patient was aged 18 to 65 and had newly diagnosed hyperthyroidism of under 2 months' duration.

The sample was blood. The clonotype originates from a woman aged 50 to 60 with Graves' hyperthyroidism that later progressed to Graves' ophthalmopathy. The chain is built from TRBV2 and TRBJ1-6, with D unclear. CDR3 nucleotide sequence: TGTGCCAGCAGAGGCCTCAATTCACCCCTCCACTTT. It yields the protein CASRGLNSPLHF. Full variable domain (remainder filled in from reference TRBV2 and TRBJ1-6): EPEVTQTPSHQVTQMGQEVILRCVPISNHLYFYWYRQILGQKVEFLVSFYNNEISEKSEIFDDQFSVERPDGSNFTLKIRSTKLEDSAMYFCASRGLNSPLHFGNGTRLTVT.